This T cell receptor (beta chain) derives from a study of T cell responses to AZD1222 COVID-19 vaccine. Study conclusions and caveats: Spike-specific TCR breadth and depth rose after two AZD1222 doses.

TCRdb's copy holds only in-frame clones and misses some; the assay was immunoSEQ multiplex PCR. Among approximately 170,000 clones listed, 85% to 90% were seen once. This clone was observed once. Its specificity is not known. The material was peripheral blood, obtained on day 0 of AZD1222 vaccination. The TCR comes from an adult in good health.

The CDR3 region has the DNA TGTGCCAGCAGTGAAGGACCTTCCTCTGGAAACACCATATATTTT. Protein: CASSEGPSSGNTIYF. The chain is built from TRBV6-1 and TRBJ1-3; D unresolved. Per germline, CDR1 MNHNS and CDR2 SASEGT. The CDR3 has 15 residues. Trimming shortened V by 1 base and J by 0 bases, and 7 bases separated the two germline ends.